This T cell receptor beta chain was captured in a study of T cells in tumors after PD-1 blockade. Looking at the study overall: Prior checkpoint blockade, systemic immunosuppressant use, or anti-cancer therapy within 4 weeks excluded patients. Either cemiplimab 350 mg every 2 weeks or pembrolizumab 200 mg every 3 weeks was given. Daily vismodegib 150 mg continued in a subset of anti-PD-1-treated patients.

The CDR3 runs 15 residues. Germline CDR1 and CDR2: SGHVS and FNYEAQ. The V and J ends lost 1 base and 2 bases respectively, with 10 bases between them. Generated by immunoSEQ multiplex PCR, the TCRdb table keeps only in-frame clones and is missing some. The sample has 60,000 to 70,000 clones, around two thirds seen once. This specimen was PBMCs, taken after anti-PD-1 treatment. The rearrangement links TRBV7-6 to TRBJ2-3; the D is unclear. The receptor was derived from a human donor with basal cell carcinoma. The CDR3: CASSLDGYYTDTQYF. The CDR3 DNA reads as TGTGCCAGCAGCTTAGATGGCTACTACACAGATACGCAGTATTTT.